The 19 T cell receptor beta chains in this list originate from one sample, sequenced in a study of a mutant IDH1 vaccine in newly diagnosed glioma. TCRdb's table, derived via immunoSEQ multiplex PCR, lists solely in-frame clones and lacks some. The sample shows about 50,000 clones, around 80% of them seen only once. Noted time point: week 5, during vaccination. Alongside topical imiquimod, each dose of vaccine comprised 300 ug of mutant IDH1 20-mer peptide. For these receptors, no antigen is known. The starting material was PBMCs, obtained from a glioma patient whose treatment included an IDH1 peptide vaccine. These receptors came from a man aged 50-59 years with glioma.

The chain recombines TRBV6-1 with TRBJ2-1; D gene ambiguous. Trimming took 7 bases from V and 1 from J, leaving 11 bases between them. Germline V CDR1 and CDR2: MNHNS, SASEGT. This CDR3 contains 14 residues. The CDR3 sequence is CASTGQPSYNEQFF. For the CDR3, the DNA is TGTGCCAGCACTGGCCAGCCTTCCTACAATGAGCAGTTCTTC.

This chain uses TRBV7-9 with TRBJ1-2; no reliable D call. With 0 bases removed from V and 7 bases from J, the gap between germline ends came to 18 bases. The CDR3 is 16 amino acids. Germline CDR1 reads SEHNR; CDR2 reads FQNEAQ (reference sequence). CDR3 region: CASSLARTDGRTGYTF. CDR3 bases: TGTGCCAGCAGCTTAGCTAGGACGGACGGTAGGACTGGCTACACCTTC.

This chain connects TRBV19 to TRBJ1-5, with 10 positions matching TRBD1. Germline CDR1 reads LNHDA; CDR2 reads SQIVND (reference sequence). This CDR3 is built from 17 residues. The V and J ends lost 8 bases and 6 bases, in that order; junction bases with no gene match: 16. The CDR3 bases are TGTGCCAGTGTCCCCTCAGACAGGGGGCGCGTCGGTCAGCCCCAGCATTTT. Translating it yields CASVPSDRGRVGQPQHF.

The CDR3 loop is CASSPDRMNTEAFF. CDR3 DNA: TGTGCCAGCAGTCCGGACAGGATGAACACTGAAGCTTTCTTT. This chain connects TRBV6-5 to TRBJ1-1; 7 positions match TRBD1. The CDR3 is 14 residues long. Losses at the gene ends were 5 bases for V and 0 bases for J; bases not matched to a gene: 3. The germline V gene has CDR1 MNHEY and CDR2 SVGAGI.

The chain links TRBV11-2 to TRBJ1-1; possibly TRBD1 for D (5 bases). Germline assignment: CDR1 SGHAT and CDR2 FQNNGV. The CDR3 runs 11 residues. V was shortened by 8 bases and J by 6 bases, with 10 bases between the two germline ends. The CDR3 DNA reads as TGTGCCAGCTATCGAGGGGCTGAAGCTTTCTTT. Translation gives CASYRGAEAFF.

This clone was detected only a few times. This sequence joins TRBV18 and TRBJ1-1; D is perhaps TRBD1 (5 bases). The CDR3 contains 14 residues. Between the trimmed V and J ends, which lost 5 bases and 6 bases, there was a span of 16 bases. Germline assignment: CDR1 KGHSH and CDR2 LQKENI. Written as DNA, the CDR3 is TGTGCCAGCTCAGGTGGGACCAAAGCCCCTGAAGCTTTCTTT. Translating gives CASSGGTKAPEAFF.

The chain combines TRBV14 with TRBJ2-3, with a possible D match to TRBD2 (5 bases). Germline V gene lookup returns CDR1 SGHDN and CDR2 FVKESK. Trimming shortened V by 4 bases and J by 3 bases, and 8 bases separated the two germline ends. The CDR3 has 13 residues. CDR3 DNA sequence: TGTGCCAGCAGCCGGACTCTGACAGATACGCAGTATTTT. This translates into CASSRTLTDTQYF.

This clone showed up just a few times. V usage is TRBV6-5 and J usage is TRBJ1-1; maybe TRBD1 (6 bases). Germline values: CDR1 MNHEY, CDR2 SVGAGI. With 0 bases removed from V and 3 bases from J, the gap between germline ends came to 11 bases. The CDR3 covers 15 residues. The CDR3 DNA reads as TGTGCCAGCAGTTACTCGGGAGGGGGACACACTGAAGCTTTCTTT. It encodes CASSYSGGGHTEAFF.

V usage is TRBV28 and J usage is TRBJ1-1, with a weak D call TRBD1 (6 bases). Germline CDR1 and CDR2: MDHEN and SYDVKM. This CDR3 contains 16 residues. Trimming took 5 bases from V and 1 from J, leaving 17 bases between them. The CDR3 sequence: CASSQGYRASNTEAFF. CDR3 bases: TGTGCCAGCAGTCAAGGGTACAGGGCCTCGAACACTGAAGCTTTCTTT. The variable domain in full, with the rest retrieved from reference TRBV28 and TRBJ1-1, is DVKVTQSSRYLVKRTGEKVFLECVQDMDHENMFWYRQDPGLGLRLIYFSYDVKMKEKGDIPEGYSVSREKKERFSLILESASTNQTSMYLCASSQGYRASNTEAFFGQGTRLTVV.

The gene calls are TRBV9 and TRBJ2-3; 12 bases line up with TRBD2. This CDR3 spans 15 amino acids. Trimming took 4 bases from V and 2 from J; bases not matched to a gene: 2. Germline V CDR1 and CDR2: SGDLS, YYNGEE. CDR3 sequence reads: CASSRLAGDTDTQYF. CDR3 nucleotides: TGTGCCAGCAGCAGACTAGCGGGGGACACAGATACGCAGTATTTT.

This chain connects TRBV18 to TRBJ2-6, with no clear D. This CDR3 has 15 residues. V lost 3 bases and J 0 bases, leaving 6 bases between the germline ends. Germline CDR1 and CDR2: KGHSH and LQKENI. The CDR3 nucleotides read TGTGCCAGCTCACCGAGCCCCTCTGGGGCCAACGTCCTGACTTTC. The encoded protein is CASSPSPSGANVLTF.

The chain combines TRBV4-2 with TRBJ2-1, with unresolved D. The length of the CDR3 is 14 residues. CDR1 and CDR2 (germline): LGHNA, YNFKEQ. Trimming took 0 bases from V and 9 from J, leaving 12 bases between them. In DNA form, the CDR3 reads TGTGCCAGCAGCCAAGATGATGGGGTTGGTGAGCAGTTCTTC. Encoded protein: CASSQDDGVGEQFF.

This clone was found a few times. The J gene is TRBJ1-5, the V gene TRBV30; D unclear. This CDR3 region has 12 residues. V shed 3 bases and J shed 6 bases, with 9 bases lying between them. Per germline, CDR1 GTSNPN and CDR2 SVGIG (reference sequence). CDR3 region: CAWSGEGQPQHF. The CDR3, as DNA: TGTGCCTGGAGCGGGGAAGGTCAGCCCCAGCATTTT.

This sequence joins TRBV30 and TRBJ1-1; unclear D gene. Germline V gene sequence: CDR1 GTSNPN, CDR2 SVGIG (reference sequence). The length of the CDR3 is 12 residues. V was shortened by 4 bases and J by 4 bases, with 10 bases between the two germline ends. CDR3 loop: CAWIPGFTEAFF. The CDR3 DNA sequence: TGTGCCTGGATTCCGGGCTTCACTGAAGCTTTCTTT.

The chain has TRBV7-2 and TRBJ2-7; D unresolved. This CDR3 contains 12 residues. Germline loops: CDR1 SGHTA, CDR2 FQGNSA. Trimming removed 1 base from V and 5 bases from J, with 6 bases in between. CDR3 sequence: CASSLVGHEQYF. The CDR3 DNA sequence: TGTGCCAGCAGCTTAGTCGGCCACGAGCAGTACTTC.

This clone came up once. CDR3 bases: TGTGCCAGCAGCCTGGACAGGGGGTTACCGAACACTGAAGCTTTCTTT. This gives the protein CASSLDRGLPNTEAFF. This rearrangement joins TRBV5-4 to TRBJ1-1; 10 nucleotides match TRBD1. The CDR3 consists of 16 residues. Per the germline V gene, CDR1 is SGHNT and CDR2 is YYREEE (reference sequence). J gave up 1 base and V 4 bases, and 7 bases lay outside the gene matches.

The sample holds a few counts of this clone. The chain recombines TRBV4-3 with TRBJ2-7; D tentatively reads TRBD1 or TRBD2 (5 bases each). Germline CDR1 reads LGHNA; CDR2 reads YSLEER. This CDR3 is 14 amino acids long. Between the trimmed V and J ends, which lost 4 bases and 0 bases, there was a span of 10 bases. The CDR3 is CASSPGRGSYEQYF. In DNA, the CDR3 is TGCGCCAGCAGCCCGGGACGGGGCTCCTACGAGCAGTACTTC.

The gene calls are TRBV6-5 and TRBJ2-1, with D perhaps TRBD2 (6 bases). CDR1 is MNHEY and CDR2 is SVGAGI in the germline V gene. V was cut by 5 bases and J by 6 bases, with 11 bases left in between. This CDR3 has 13 residues. CDR3 sequence reads: CASSPLGGNEQFF. As DNA, the CDR3 is TGTGCCAGCAGTCCCCTGGGGGGCAATGAGCAGTTCTTC.

The chain combines TRBV7-2 with TRBJ2-1, with D maybe TRBD2 (6 bases). The CDR3 extends over 13 amino acids. Trimming pared 5 bases from V and 8 bases from J, leaving 13 bases between. Germline lookup yields CDR1 SGHTA and CDR2 FQGNSA. CDR3 nucleotides: TGTGCCAGCAGCGGAGGACGGGGGTATGAGCAGTTCTTC. Residues: CASSGGRGYEQFF.